A selection of T cell receptor beta chains follows, all from one sample in a study of blood T cell repertoires in COVID-19. Profiling relied on immunoSEQ multiplex PCR, and the TCRdb table lists in-frame clones only, not all of them. This sample carries 260,000 or so clones, 85% of them seen once, and the ten largest clones take roughly 2.5%. The sample taken for sequencing was PBMCs or T cells enriched from blood (not recorded which). These receptors originate from a woman between 50 and 59 years old who had recovered from COVID-19. Each CDR3 is given with its conserved first and last residue. Fields, in order: V gene, J gene, D gene, clone size, CDR3 length, CDR3 DNA, CDR3 protein. A D gene is named only where the DNA matches it firmly. Expanded clones get a size class; other rows say once, few or many, or leave the size out.

v_gene: TRBV5-1
j_gene: TRBJ1-1
d_gene: .
abundance: .
len: 13
CDR3nt: TGCGCCAGCAGCCGTACAGGGAACACTGAAGCTTTCTTT
CDR3aa: CASSRTGNTEAFF

v_gene: TRBV7-9
j_gene: TRBJ2-5
d_gene: .
abundance: .
len: 15
CDR3nt: TGTGCCAGCAGCTTAGTTTCGGACACCGAAGAGACCCAGTACTTC
CDR3aa: CASSLVSDTEETQYF

v_gene: TRBV19
j_gene: TRBJ1-2
d_gene: TRBD1
abundance: .
len: 15
CDR3nt: TGTGCCAGTAGTCTGACAGGGCATTTGCCCTATGGCTACACCTTC
CDR3aa: CASSLTGHLPYGYTF

v_gene: TRBV11-2
j_gene: TRBJ1-6
d_gene: .
abundance: .
len: 17
CDR3nt: TGTGCCAGCAGCTTAGATGTCAGGGACTCCTATAATTCACCCCTCCACTTT
CDR3aa: CASSLDVRDSYNSPLHF

v_gene: TRBV29-1
j_gene: TRBJ2-5
d_gene: TRBD1
abundance: .
len: 13
CDR3nt: TGCAGCGTTGATTACAGGGGTGGGGAGACCCAGTACTTC
CDR3aa: CSVDYRGGETQYF

v_gene: TRBV3-1/TRBV3-2
j_gene: TRBJ2-7
d_gene: .
abundance: .
len: 14
CDR3nt: TGTGCCAGCAGCCAATCGCACAGCTCCTACGAGCAGTACTTC
CDR3aa: CASSQSHSSYEQYF

v_gene: TRBV6-2/TRBV6-3
j_gene: TRBJ1-2
d_gene: .
abundance: .
len: 14
CDR3nt: TGTGCCAGCAGTTCTCGGGGAATGAACTATGGCTACACCTTC
CDR3aa: CASSSRGMNYGYTF

v_gene: TRBV24-1
j_gene: TRBJ1-2
d_gene: .
abundance: .
len: 12
CDR3nt: TGTGCCACCAGTATGGACAGCTATGGCTACACCTTC
CDR3aa: CATSMDSYGYTF

v_gene: TRBV9
j_gene: TRBJ2-1
d_gene: TRBD1
abundance: .
len: 15
CDR3nt: TGTGCCAGCAGCGACAGGGGGCAGTCCTACAATGAGCAGTTCTTC
CDR3aa: CASSDRGQSYNEQFF

v_gene: TRBV6-5
j_gene: TRBJ1-5
d_gene: .
abundance: .
len: 13
CDR3nt: TGTGCCAGCACTACACTGCCGGGGTGGGCCCAGCATTTT
CDR3aa: CASTTLPGWAQHF

v_gene: TRBV2
j_gene: TRBJ2-1
d_gene: .
abundance: .
len: 13
CDR3nt: TGTGCCAGCAGGACGGGTTCCCTTCCTGAGCAGTTCTTC
CDR3aa: CASRTGSLPEQFF

v_gene: TRBV30
j_gene: TRBJ1-2
d_gene: .
abundance: .
len: 13
CDR3nt: TGTGCCTGGAGTATGACAGGAAACTATGGCTACACCTTC
CDR3aa: CAWSMTGNYGYTF

v_gene: TRBV19
j_gene: TRBJ2-5
d_gene: TRBD2
abundance: .
len: 14
CDR3nt: TGTGCCAGTAGTACCAGGACTAGACAAGAGACCCAGTACTTC
CDR3aa: CASSTRTRQETQYF

v_gene: TRBV9
j_gene: TRBJ2-2
d_gene: .
abundance: .
len: 14
CDR3nt: TGTGCCAGCATGGGCGGGGTTGAGACCGGGGAGCTGTTTTTT
CDR3aa: CASMGGVETGELFF

v_gene: TRBV12-3/TRBV12-4
j_gene: TRBJ2-5
d_gene: .
abundance: once
len: 12
CDR3nt: TGTGCCAGCAGCCAATTCCAAGAGACCCAGTACTTC
CDR3aa: CASSQFQETQYF

v_gene: TRBV9
j_gene: TRBJ1-2
d_gene: TRBD1
abundance: .
len: 15
CDR3nt: TGTGCCAGCAGCGTATACGACAGGGCCGAGGATGGCTACACCTTC
CDR3aa: CASSVYDRAEDGYTF

v_gene: TRBV4-2
j_gene: TRBJ2-2
d_gene: TRBD1
abundance: .
len: 20
CDR3nt: TGTGCCAGCAGCCAAGTCGCTATTTTATTCGGACAGGGAAACACCGGGGAGCTGTTTTTT
CDR3aa: CASSQVAILFGQGNTGELFF

v_gene: TRBV29-1
j_gene: TRBJ1-2
d_gene: .
abundance: .
len: 15
CDR3nt: TGCAGCGTTGCCGTGGGGCAGGAAGGCGACTATGGCTACACCTTC
CDR3aa: CSVAVGQEGDYGYTF

v_gene: TRBV5-6
j_gene: TRBJ1-4
d_gene: TRBD1
abundance: .
len: 15
CDR3nt: TGTGCCAGCAGCTGGCGGACAGGGGTTGCGGAAAAACTGTTTTTT
CDR3aa: CASSWRTGVAEKLFF

v_gene: TRBV7-8
j_gene: TRBJ1-3
d_gene: .
abundance: .
len: 13
CDR3nt: TGTGCCAGCAGGCCTTTGAGAGGAAACACCATATATTTT
CDR3aa: CASRPLRGNTIYF

v_gene: TRBV10-3
j_gene: TRBJ1-1
d_gene: TRBD1
abundance: .
len: 14
CDR3nt: TGTGCCATCAGTGGGAGGACAGGGGGCACTGAAGCTTTCTTT
CDR3aa: CAISGRTGGTEAFF

v_gene: TRBV11-1
j_gene: TRBJ1-2
d_gene: .
abundance: once
len: 14
CDR3nt: TGTGCCAGCAGCTTTGGGCGTGCTAACTATGGCTACACCTTC
CDR3aa: CASSFGRANYGYTF

v_gene: TRBV4-1
j_gene: TRBJ2-7
d_gene: .
abundance: .
len: 13
CDR3nt: TGCGCCAGCAGGGGCGCGGGTGGTTACGAGCAGTACTTC
CDR3aa: CASRGAGGYEQYF

v_gene: TRBV18
j_gene: TRBJ1-4
d_gene: .
abundance: .
len: 17
CDR3nt: TGTGCCAGCTCACACCCCGCAAGGGAAAGGGGTAATGAAAAACTGTTTTTT
CDR3aa: CASSHPARERGNEKLFF

v_gene: TRBV7-9
j_gene: TRBJ1-6
d_gene: TRBD1
abundance: .
len: 14
CDR3nt: TGTGCCAGCAGACAGGGGATGGGGATTTCACCCCTCCACTTT
CDR3aa: CASRQGMGISPLHF

v_gene: TRBV11-2
j_gene: TRBJ2-2
d_gene: .
abundance: .
len: 14
CDR3nt: TGTGCCAGCAGCTCGACCCGGGGCACCGGGGAGCTGTTTTTT
CDR3aa: CASSSTRGTGELFF